This TCR beta chain came from a study of T cell responses to AZD1222 COVID-19 vaccine. In regard to this clone: Its target is unknown.

Study observations and caveats: A mostly white British donor set with more females was recruited, and clonal diversity was possibly underestimated. CD4 TCRs covered the whole spike, strongest at regions 160-218 and 743-854. The number of AZD1222 recipients seropositive at baseline was only 5 to 7.

Germline values: CDR1 SGHAT, CDR2 FQNNGV. V was trimmed by 2 bases and J by 8 bases, leaving 14 bases between them. CDR3 size: 14 residues. Here immunoSEQ multiplex PCR was the method, and the copy in TCRdb shows in-frame clones only, minus some. The table has some 150,000 clones, around 90% seen once. The chain employs TRBV11-2 and TRBJ2-3; D gene uncertain. The sequence came from an adult who received the AZD1222 COVID-19 vaccine. Here the sequenced sample was peripheral blood, taken 28 days after the second AZD1222 dose. The CDR3 coding sequence is TGTGCCAGCAGCTTAAGGGCCGGCCTGGGTACGCAGTATTTT. Residues: CASSLRAGLGTQYF.